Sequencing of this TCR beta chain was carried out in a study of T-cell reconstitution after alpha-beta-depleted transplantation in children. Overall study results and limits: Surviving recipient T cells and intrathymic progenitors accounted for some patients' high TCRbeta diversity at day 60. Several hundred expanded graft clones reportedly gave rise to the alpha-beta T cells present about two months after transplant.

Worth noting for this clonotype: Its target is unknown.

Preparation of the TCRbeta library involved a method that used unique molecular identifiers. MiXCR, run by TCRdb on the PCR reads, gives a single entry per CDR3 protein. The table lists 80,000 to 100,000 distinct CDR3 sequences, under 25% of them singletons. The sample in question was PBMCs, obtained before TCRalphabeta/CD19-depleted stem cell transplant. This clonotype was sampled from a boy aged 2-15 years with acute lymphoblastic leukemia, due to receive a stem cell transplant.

The CDR3 reads CASSGQINEQFF. The CDR3 bases are TGCGCCAGCAGTGGACAGATCAATGAGCAGTTCTTC. This chain joins TRBV10-2 and TRBJ2-1; tentative D call: TRBD1 (5 bases). V gave up 4 bases and J gave up 6 bases, with 7 bases separating them. The CDR3 is made up of 12 amino acids. The V gene's germline CDR1 is WSHSY and CDR2 SAAADI.